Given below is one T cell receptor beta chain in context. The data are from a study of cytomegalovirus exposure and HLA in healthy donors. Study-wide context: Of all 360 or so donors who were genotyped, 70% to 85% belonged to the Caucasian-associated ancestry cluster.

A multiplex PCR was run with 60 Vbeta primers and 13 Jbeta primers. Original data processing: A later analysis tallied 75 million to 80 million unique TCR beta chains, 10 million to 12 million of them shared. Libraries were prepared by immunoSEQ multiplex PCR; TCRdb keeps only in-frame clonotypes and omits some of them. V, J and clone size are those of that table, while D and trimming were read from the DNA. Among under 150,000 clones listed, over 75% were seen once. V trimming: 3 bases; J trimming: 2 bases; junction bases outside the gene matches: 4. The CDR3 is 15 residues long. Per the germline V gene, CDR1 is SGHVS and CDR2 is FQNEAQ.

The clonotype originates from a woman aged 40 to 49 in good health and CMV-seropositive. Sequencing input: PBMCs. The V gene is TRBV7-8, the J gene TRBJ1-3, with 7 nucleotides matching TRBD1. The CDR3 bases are TGTGCCAGCAGCTTTATACAGGGGACTGGAAACACCATATATTTT. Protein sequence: CASSFIQGTGNTIYF.